This T cell receptor beta chain was retrieved from a study of T cell responses to AZD1222 COVID-19 vaccine. Second-dose intervals of approximately 4 or approximately 12 weeks were pooled. About this clone: What it binds is not known.

Study conclusions and caveats: It was only after the peak T cell response that any repertoires were sampled. Spike-specific TCR breadth and depth grew following two AZD1222 doses. Donors skewed white British and female; clonal diversity was possibly underestimated.

Assay used: immunoSEQ multiplex PCR; TCRdb lists only in-frame clones, some missing. The sample yields 100,000 or so clones, roughly 86% seen once. CDR3 length equals 16 residues. The gene calls are TRBV12-2 and TRBJ2-7; TRBD2 is taken as the D call from the table, unchecked against the DNA. TRBV12-2 is a documented pseudogene. The clonotype was recovered from an adult who received the AZD1222 COVID-19 vaccine. The sample here was peripheral blood, taken 28 days after the second AZD1222 dose. CDR3 residues: CASRLVVPPRLHEQYF. The CDR3 DNA reads TGTGCAAGTCGCTTAGTGGTCCCCCCGAGGCTCCACGAGCAGTACTTC.